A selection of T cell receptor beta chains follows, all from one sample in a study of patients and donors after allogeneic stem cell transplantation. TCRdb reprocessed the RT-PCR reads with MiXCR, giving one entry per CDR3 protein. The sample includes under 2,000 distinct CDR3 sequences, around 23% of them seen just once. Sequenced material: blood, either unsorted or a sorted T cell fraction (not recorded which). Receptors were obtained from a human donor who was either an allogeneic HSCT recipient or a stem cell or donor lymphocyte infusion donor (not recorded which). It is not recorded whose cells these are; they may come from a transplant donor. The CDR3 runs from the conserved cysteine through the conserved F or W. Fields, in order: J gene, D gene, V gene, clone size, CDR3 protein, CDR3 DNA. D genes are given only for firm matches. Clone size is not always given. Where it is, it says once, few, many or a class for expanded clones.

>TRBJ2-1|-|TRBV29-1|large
CSVSLGGEQFF
TGCAGCGTTTCCCTCGGAGGTGAGCAGTTCTTC
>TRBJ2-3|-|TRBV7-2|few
CASSSSRDTQYF
TGTGCCAGCAGCTCAAGCAGGGATACGCAGTATTTT
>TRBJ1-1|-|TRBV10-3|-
CAISDIGTGWTEAFF
TGTGCCATCAGTGATATAGGAACCGGGTGGACTGAAGCTTTCTTT
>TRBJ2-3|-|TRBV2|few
CAGNQGLDTQYF
TGTGCCGGCAATCAGGGGTTAGATACGCAGTATTTT
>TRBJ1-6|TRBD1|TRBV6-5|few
CASSLRSGQGNSPLHF
TGTGCCAGCAGTCTCCGCTCGGGACAGGGAAATTCACCCCTCCACTTT
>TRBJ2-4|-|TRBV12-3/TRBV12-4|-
CASSRAKNIQYF
TGTGCCAGCAGCCGGGCGAAAAACATTCAGTACTTC
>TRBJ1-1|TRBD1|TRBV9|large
CASSPSTGANTEAFF
TGTGCCAGCAGCCCCTCGACAGGGGCGAACACTGAAGCTTTCTTT
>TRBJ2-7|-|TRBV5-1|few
CASSLADKREQYF
TGCGCCAGCAGCTTGGCGGACAAGCGCGAGCAGTACTTC
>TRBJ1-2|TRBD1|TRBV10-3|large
CAISRFSGQGNYGYTF
TGTGCCATCAGCAGATTCTCCGGACAGGGGAACTATGGCTACACCTTC
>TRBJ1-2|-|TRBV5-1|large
CASSLDNYGYTF
TGCGCCAGCAGCTTGGACAACTATGGCTACACCTTC
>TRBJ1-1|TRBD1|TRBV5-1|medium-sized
CASFPGQGKTEAFF
TGCGCCAGCTTCCCCGGACAGGGGAAGACTGAAGCTTTCTTT
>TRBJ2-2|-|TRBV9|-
CASSVAPGSTGELFF
TGTGCCAGCAGCGTAGCGCCAGGGTCGACCGGGGAGCTGTTTTTT
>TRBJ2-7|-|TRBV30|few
CAWSVFGYEQYF
TGTGCCTGGAGTGTATTCGGGTACGAGCAGTACTTC
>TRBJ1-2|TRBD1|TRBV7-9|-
CASSFRQGYGYTF
TGTGCCAGCAGCTTCCGACAGGGCTATGGCTACACCTTC
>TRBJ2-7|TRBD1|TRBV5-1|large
CASSPIQTGGEQYF
TGCGCCAGCAGCCCAATCCAGACAGGGGGCGAGCAGTACTTC
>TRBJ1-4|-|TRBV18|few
CASSPRGGRREKLFF
TGTGCCAGCTCACCACGAGGAGGGAGGAGAGAAAAACTGTTTTTT
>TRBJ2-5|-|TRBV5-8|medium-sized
CASSQGYSLEGAQYF
TGTGCCAGCAGCCAAGGGTACAGTCTCGAAGGGGCCCAGTACTTC
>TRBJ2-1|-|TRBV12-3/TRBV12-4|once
CASRTGDEQFF
TGTGCCAGCAGGACCGGGGATGAGCAGTTCTTC
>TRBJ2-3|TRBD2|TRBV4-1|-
CASSIGEAGGLNTQYF
TGCGCCAGCAGTATTGGGGAAGCGGGGGGGCTAAATACGCAGTATTTT
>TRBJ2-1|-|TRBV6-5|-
CASSYGSSSYNEQFF
TGTGCCAGCAGTTACGGGTCAAGCTCCTACAATGAGCAGTTCTTC
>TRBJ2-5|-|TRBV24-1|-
CATSDSLGTQYF
TGTGCCACCAGTGACAGCCTGGGGACCCAGTACTTC
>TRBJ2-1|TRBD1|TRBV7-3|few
CASSPGQGSYNEQFF
TGTGCCAGCAGCCCAGGACAGGGCAGTTACAATGAGCAGTTCTTC
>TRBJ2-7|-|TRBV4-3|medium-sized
CASSQVPLGLDQEQYF
TGCGCCAGCAGCCAAGTCCCTCTTGGACTGGACCAGGAGCAGTACTTC
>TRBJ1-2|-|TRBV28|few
CASSDQGSYGYTF
TGTGCCAGCAGTGATCAGGGGAGCTATGGCTACACCTTC
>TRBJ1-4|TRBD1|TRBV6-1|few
CASSTGTGFGEKLFF
TGTGCCAGCAGCACCGGGACAGGGTTTGGCGAAAAACTGTTTTTT
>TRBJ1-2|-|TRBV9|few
CASSAPPVEGYTF
TGTGCCAGCAGCGCTCCCCCCGTGGAAGGCTACACCTTC
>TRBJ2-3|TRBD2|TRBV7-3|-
CASSLERRGGVDTQYF
TGTGCCAGCAGCTTAGAGCGACGCGGGGGTGTCGATACGCAGTATTTT
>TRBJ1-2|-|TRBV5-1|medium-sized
CASSADTIYGYTF
TGCGCCAGCAGCGCGGACACGATCTATGGCTACACCTTC
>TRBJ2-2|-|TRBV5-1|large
CASKIEVANTGELFF
TGCGCCAGCAAGATCGAGGTCGCGAACACCGGGGAGCTGTTTTTT
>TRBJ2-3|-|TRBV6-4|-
CASSDGGASTDTQYF
TGTGCCAGCAGTGACGGAGGGGCCAGCACAGATACGCAGTATTTT
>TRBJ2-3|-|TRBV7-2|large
CASSLERPTTQYF
TGTGCCAGCAGCTTAGAACGGCCCACTACGCAGTATTTT
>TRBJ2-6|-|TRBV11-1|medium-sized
CASSLGRAGANVLTF
TGTGCCAGCAGCTTAGGCAGAGCAGGGGCCAACGTCCTGACTTTC
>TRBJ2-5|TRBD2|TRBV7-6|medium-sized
CASSFASGETQYF
TGTGCCAGCAGCTTCGCTAGCGGGGAGACCCAGTACTTC
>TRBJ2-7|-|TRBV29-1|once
CSVGRPGKYEQYF
TGCAGCGTTGGCAGGCCAGGGAAATACGAGCAGTACTTC
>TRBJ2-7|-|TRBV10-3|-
CAISERQDEQYF
TGTGCCATCAGTGAGCGGCAGGACGAGCAGTACTTC
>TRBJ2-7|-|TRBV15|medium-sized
CATSRDQGYEQYF
TGTGCCACCAGCAGAGATCAGGGCTACGAGCAGTACTTC
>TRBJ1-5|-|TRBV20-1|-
CSAYREGQPQHF
TGCAGTGCCTACAGGGAGGGTCAGCCCCAGCATTTT
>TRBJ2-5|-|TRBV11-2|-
CASSFRWTDQETQYF
TGTGCCAGCAGCTTTCGATGGACAGACCAAGAGACCCAGTACTTC
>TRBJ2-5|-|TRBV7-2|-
CASSSVLGETQYF
TGTGCCAGCAGCTCGGTACTGGGGGAGACCCAGTACTTC
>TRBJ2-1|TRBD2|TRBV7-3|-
CASSLTGLAEEQFF
TGTGCCAGCAGCTTAACCGGGCTAGCGGAGGAGCAGTTCTTC
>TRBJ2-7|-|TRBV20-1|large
CSAPGRGQSYEQYF
TGCAGTGCCCCAGGGAGGGGACAGTCCTACGAGCAGTACTTC
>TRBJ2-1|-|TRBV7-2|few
CASSQDPSAEQFF
TGTGCCAGCAGCCAGGACCCTTCAGCGGAGCAGTTCTTC
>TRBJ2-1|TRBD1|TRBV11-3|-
CASSPGQGSNEQFF
TGTGCCAGCAGCCCCGGACAGGGGTCGAATGAGCAGTTCTTC
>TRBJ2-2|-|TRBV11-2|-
CASSLKMNTGELFF
TGTGCCAGCAGCTTAAAGATGAACACCGGGGAGCTGTTTTTT
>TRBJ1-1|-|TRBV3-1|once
CASRHRENTEAFF
TGTGCCAGCAGACACAGGGAGAACACTGAAGCTTTCTTT
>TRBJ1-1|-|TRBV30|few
CAWIREARQAFF
TGTGCCTGGATCAGGGAGGCACGCCAAGCTTTCTTT
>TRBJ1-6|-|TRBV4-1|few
CASSQDVSGSYNSPLHF
TGCGCCAGCAGCCAAGATGTATCAGGCTCCTATAATTCACCCCTCCACTTT
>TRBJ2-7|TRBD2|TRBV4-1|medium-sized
CASSQDQASGGDAYEQYF
TGCGCCAGCAGCCAAGATCAGGCGAGCGGGGGGGATGCCTACGAGCAGTACTTC
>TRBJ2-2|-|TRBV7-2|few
CASTSGRLGFTGELFF
TGTGCCAGCACCTCCGGGCGGTTGGGGTTCACCGGGGAGCTGTTTTTT
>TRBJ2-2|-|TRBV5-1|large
CASSDPWGGELFF
TGCGCCAGCAGCGACCCTTGGGGCGGGGAGCTGTTTTTT
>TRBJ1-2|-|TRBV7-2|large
CASGGNYGYTF
TGTGCCAGCGGAGGAAACTATGGCTACACCTTC
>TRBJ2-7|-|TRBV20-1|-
CSAIGLFYEQYF
TGCAGTGCTATAGGGCTTTTCTACGAGCAGTACTTC
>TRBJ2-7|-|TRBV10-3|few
CATHPSMTSYEQYF
TGTGCCACCCACCCGTCGATGACGTCCTACGAGCAGTACTTC
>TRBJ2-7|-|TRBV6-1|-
CASSQRSSYEQYF
TGTGCCAGCAGTCAACGTAGCTCCTACGAGCAGTACTTC
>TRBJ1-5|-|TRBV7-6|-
CASSLAGGRGNQPQHF
TGTGCCAGCAGCTTAGCTGGAGGACGAGGCAATCAGCCCCAGCATTTT